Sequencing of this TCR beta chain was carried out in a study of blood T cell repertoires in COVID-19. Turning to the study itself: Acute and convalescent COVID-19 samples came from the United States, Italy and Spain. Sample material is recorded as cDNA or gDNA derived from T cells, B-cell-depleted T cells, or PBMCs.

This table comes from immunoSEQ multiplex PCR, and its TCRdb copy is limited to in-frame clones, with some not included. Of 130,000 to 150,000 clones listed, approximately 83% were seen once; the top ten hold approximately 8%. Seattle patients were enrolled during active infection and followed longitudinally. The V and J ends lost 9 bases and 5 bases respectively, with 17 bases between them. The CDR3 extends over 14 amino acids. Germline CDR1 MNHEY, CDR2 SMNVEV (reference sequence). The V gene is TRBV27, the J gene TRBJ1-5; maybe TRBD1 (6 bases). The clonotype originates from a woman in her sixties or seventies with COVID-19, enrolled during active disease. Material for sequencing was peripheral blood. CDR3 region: CARGYREGYQPQHF. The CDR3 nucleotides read TGTGCCAGGGGATACAGGGAGGGGTATCAGCCCCAGCATTTT.